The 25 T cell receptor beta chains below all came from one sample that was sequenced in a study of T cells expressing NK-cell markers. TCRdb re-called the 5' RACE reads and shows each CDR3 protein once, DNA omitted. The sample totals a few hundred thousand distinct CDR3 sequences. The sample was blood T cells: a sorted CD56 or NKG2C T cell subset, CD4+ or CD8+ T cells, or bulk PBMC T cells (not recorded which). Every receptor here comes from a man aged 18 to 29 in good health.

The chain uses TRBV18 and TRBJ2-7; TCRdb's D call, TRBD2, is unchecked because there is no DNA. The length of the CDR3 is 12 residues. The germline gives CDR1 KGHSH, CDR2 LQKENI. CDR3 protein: CASSQLAGEQYF.

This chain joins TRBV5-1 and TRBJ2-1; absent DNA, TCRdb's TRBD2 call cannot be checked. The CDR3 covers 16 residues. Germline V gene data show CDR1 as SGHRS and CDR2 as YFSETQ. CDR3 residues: CASSFWLAGSYNEQFF.

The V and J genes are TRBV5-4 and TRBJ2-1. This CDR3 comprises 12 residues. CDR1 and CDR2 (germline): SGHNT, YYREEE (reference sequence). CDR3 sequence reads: CASSLNGEDRFF.

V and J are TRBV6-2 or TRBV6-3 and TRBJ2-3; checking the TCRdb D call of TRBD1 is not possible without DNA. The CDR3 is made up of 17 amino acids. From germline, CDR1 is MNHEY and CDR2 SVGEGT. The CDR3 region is CASSYLTGGAGTDTQYF.

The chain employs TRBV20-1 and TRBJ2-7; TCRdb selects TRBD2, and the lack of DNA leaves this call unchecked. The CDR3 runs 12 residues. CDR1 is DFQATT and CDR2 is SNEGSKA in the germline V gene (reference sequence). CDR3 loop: CSGGPQGYEQYF.

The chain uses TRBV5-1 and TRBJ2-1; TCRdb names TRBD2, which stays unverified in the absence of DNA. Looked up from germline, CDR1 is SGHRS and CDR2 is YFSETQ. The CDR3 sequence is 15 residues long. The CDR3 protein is CASSLGGGRANEQFF.

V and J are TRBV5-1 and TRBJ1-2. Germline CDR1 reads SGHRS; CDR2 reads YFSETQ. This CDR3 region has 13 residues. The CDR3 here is CASSLGLDYGYTF.

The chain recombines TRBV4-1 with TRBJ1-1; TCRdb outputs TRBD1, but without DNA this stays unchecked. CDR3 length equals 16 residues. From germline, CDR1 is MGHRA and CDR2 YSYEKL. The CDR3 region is CASSQRDRGSTPEAFF.

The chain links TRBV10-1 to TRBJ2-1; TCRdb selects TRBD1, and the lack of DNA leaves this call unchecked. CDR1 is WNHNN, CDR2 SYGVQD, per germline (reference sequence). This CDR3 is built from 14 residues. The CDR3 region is CASRTGPQSNEQFF.

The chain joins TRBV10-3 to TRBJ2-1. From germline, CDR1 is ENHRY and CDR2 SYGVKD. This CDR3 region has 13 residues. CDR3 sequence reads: CAIRGSIYNEQFF.

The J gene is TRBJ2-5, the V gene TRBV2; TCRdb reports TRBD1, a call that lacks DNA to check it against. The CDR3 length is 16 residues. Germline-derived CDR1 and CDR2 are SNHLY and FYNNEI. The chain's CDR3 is CASRIRRGGEKETQYF.

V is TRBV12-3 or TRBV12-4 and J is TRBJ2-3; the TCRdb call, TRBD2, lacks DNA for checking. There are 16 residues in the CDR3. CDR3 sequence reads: CASSSGLAGVRDTQYF.

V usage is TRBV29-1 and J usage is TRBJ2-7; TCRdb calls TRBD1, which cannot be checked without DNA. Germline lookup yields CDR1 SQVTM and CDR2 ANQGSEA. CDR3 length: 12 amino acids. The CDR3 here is CSTRDSSYEQYF.

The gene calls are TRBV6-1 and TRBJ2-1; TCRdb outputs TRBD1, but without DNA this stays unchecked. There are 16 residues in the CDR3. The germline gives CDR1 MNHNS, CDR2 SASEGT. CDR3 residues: CASRAHRSGSYNEQFF.

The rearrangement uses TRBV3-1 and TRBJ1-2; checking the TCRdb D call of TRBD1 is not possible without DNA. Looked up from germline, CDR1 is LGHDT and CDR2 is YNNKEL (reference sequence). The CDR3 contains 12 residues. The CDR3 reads CATSPGGGGYTF. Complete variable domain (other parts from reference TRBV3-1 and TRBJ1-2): DTAVSQTPKYLVTQMGNDKSIKCEQNLGHDTMYWYKQDSKKFLKIMFSYNNKELIINETVPNRFSPKSPDKAHLNLHINSLELGDSAVYFCATSPGGGGYTFGSGTRLTVV.

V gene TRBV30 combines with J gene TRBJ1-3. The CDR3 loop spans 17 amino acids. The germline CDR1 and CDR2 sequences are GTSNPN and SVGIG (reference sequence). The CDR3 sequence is CAWSVSVGPPSGNTIYF.

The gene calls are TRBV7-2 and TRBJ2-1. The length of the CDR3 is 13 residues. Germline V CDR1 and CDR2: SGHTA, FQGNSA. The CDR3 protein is CASSLDVYGVLFF. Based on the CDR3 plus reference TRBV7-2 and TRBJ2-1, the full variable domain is GAGVSQSPSNKVTEKGKDVELRCDPISGHTALYWYRQSLGQGLEFLIYFQGNSAPDKSGLPSDRFSAERTGGSVSTLTIQRTQQEDSAVYLCASSLDVYGVLFFGPGTRLTVL.

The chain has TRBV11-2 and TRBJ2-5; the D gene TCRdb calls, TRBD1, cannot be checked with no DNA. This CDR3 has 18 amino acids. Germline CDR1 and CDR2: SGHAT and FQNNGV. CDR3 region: CASSLSVFGGSQQETQYF.

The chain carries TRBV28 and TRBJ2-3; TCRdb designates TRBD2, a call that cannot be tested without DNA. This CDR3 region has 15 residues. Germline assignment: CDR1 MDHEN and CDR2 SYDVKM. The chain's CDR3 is CASSLRAGVTDTQYF.

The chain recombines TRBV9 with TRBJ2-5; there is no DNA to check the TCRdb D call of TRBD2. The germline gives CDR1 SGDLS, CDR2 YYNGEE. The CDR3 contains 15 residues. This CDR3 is CASSVSSGRVETQYF. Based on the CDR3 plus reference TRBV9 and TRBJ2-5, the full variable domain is DSGVTQTPKHLITATGQRVTLRCSPRSGDLSVYWYQQSLDQGLQFLIQYYNGEERAKGNILERFSAQQFPDLHSELNLSSLELGDSALYFCASSVSSGRVETQYFGPGTRLLVL.

This chain's CDR3 is CASSPQAGYQETQYF. The gene calls are TRBV7-2 and TRBJ2-5; TCRdb selects TRBD2, and the lack of DNA leaves this call unchecked. Germline CDR1 is SGHTA and CDR2 is FQGNSA. The CDR3 loop spans 15 amino acids.

The CDR3 region is CASSLRPLNAGTGELFF. The rearrangement uses TRBV7-3 and TRBJ2-2; the TCRdb call, TRBD2, lacks DNA for checking. The CDR3 extends over 17 amino acids. Germline V gene lookup returns CDR1 SGHTA and CDR2 FQGTGA.

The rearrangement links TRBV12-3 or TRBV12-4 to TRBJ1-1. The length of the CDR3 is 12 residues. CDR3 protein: CASNFRALGAFF.

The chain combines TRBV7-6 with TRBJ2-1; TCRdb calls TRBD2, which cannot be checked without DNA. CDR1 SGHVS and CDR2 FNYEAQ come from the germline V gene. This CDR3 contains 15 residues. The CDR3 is CASSLAGGVDNEQFF.

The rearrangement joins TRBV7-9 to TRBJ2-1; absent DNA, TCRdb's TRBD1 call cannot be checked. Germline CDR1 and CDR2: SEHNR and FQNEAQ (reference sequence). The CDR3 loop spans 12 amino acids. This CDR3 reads CASSLAGVPQFF.